The entry below describes one T cell receptor (beta chain). The sample belongs to a study of blood T cell repertoires in COVID-19. Across the study: Sites across the United States, Italy and Spain contributed samples from acute and convalescent COVID-19. In each case, the material was cDNA or gDNA derived from T cells, B-cell-depleted T cells, or PBMCs.

From germline, CDR1 is LNHDA and CDR2 SQIVND (reference sequence). The junction had 16 bases not matched to a gene; V was cut back by 6 bases and J by 4 bases. This CDR3 spans 17 amino acids. Sequencing was performed with immunoSEQ multiplex PCR; in TCRdb, only in-frame clones are kept and a portion is missing. The repertoire holds 250,000 to 300,000 clones, with around 90% as singletons. This TCR was recovered from a woman aged 50 to 60 who had recovered from COVID-19. V and J are TRBV19 and TRBJ2-3; the match to TRBD2 covers 7 bases. Sequenced sample: peripheral blood. DNA for the CDR3: TGTGCCAGTAGCATGGCGACGGGAGGCTTCCCTTCAGATACGCAGTATTTT. It specifies CASSMATGGFPSDTQYF.